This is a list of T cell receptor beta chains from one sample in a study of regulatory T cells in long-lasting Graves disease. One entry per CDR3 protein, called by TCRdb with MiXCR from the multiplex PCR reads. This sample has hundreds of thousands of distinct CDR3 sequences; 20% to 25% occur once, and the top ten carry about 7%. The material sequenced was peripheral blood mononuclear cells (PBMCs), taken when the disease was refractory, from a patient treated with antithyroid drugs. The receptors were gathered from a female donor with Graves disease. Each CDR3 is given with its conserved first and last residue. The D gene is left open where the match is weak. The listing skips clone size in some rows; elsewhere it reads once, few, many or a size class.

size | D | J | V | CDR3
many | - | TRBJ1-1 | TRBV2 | CASSEWFLEAFF
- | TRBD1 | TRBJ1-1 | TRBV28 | CASSLDRGKAFF
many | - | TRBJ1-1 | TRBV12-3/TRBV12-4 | CASSSTGGHTEAFF
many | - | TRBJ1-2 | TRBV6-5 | CASSYSKTGNYGYTF
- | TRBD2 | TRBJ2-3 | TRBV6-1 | CASGLRGGATDTQYF
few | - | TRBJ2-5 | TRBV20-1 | CSAPKSWRVETQYF
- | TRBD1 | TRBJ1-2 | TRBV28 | CASSRADRVGDYGYTF
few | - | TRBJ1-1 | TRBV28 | CASPPPPGRGRLMNTEAFF
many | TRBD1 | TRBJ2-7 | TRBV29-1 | CSVVGTGEPYEQYF
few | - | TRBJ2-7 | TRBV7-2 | CASSLALGGTPYEQYF
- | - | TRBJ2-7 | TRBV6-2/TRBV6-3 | CASSGRQSYEQYF
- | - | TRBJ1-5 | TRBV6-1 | CASRDPLQPQHF
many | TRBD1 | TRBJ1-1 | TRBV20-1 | CSARARTGGMGSEAFF
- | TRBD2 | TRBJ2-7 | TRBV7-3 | CASSLQRDAYEQYF
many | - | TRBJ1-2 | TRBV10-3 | CAISELRSPSYGYTF
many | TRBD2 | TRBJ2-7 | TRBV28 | CASRERGDHEQYF
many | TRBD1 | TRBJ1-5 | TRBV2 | CASCGDSVQPQHF
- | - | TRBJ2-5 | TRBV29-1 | CSVKPGAGGETQYF
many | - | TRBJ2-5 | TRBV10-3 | CAILNGGTQYF
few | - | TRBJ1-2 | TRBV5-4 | CASSPSPDYHYGYTF
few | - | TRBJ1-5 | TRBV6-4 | CASSEGASGPQHF
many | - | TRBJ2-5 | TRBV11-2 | CASSLGGMGDNQETQYF
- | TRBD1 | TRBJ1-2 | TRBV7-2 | CASSTQGDSSYTF
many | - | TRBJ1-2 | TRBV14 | CASSQVAANYGYTF
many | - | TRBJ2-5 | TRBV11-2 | CASSPPWDGQETQYF
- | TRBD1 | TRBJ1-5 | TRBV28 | CASSPTGIAGQPQHF
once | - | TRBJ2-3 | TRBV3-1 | CASSDKAADTQYF
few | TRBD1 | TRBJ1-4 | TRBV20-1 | CSARKRTGGGREKLFF
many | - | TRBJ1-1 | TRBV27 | CASRGIVTFF
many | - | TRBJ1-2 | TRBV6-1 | CASSETVYYGYTF
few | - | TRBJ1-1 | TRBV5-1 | CASMGNTEAFF
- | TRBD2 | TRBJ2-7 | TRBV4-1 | CASSQGMKAGANDEQYF
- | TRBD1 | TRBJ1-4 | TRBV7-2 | CASRPTGGGNEKLFF
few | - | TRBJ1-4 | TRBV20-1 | CSARPRQRLNEKLFF
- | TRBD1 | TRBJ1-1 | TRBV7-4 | CASSPSAGGNTEAFF
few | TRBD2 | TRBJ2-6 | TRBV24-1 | CATSENSGRVGANVLTF
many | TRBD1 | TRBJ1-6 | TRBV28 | CASNPSGTGGLPLHF